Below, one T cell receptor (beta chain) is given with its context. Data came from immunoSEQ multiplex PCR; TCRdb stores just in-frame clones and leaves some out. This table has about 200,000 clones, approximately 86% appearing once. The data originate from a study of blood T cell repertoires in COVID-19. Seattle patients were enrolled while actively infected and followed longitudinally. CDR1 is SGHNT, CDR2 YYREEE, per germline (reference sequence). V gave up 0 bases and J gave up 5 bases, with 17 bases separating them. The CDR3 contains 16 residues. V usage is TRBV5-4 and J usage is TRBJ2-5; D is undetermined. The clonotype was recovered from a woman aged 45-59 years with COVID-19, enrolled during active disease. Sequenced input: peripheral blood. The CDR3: CASSLDRRLFGETQYF. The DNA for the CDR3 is TGTGCCAGCAGCTTGGATAGGCGGCTTTTCGGGGAGACCCAGTACTTC.